One sample yielded the 9 T cell receptor beta chains listed below, sequenced in a study of T cells in Graves' hyperthyroidism and ophthalmopathy. RNA transcripts provided the source from which TCR beta CDR3 regions were amplified. First-round RT-PCR with HTBI primers amplified the TCR CDR3 region. One entry per CDR3 protein, called by TCRdb with MiXCR from the multiplex PCR reads. This sample has roughly 500,000 distinct CDR3 sequences, with about 15% found just once. The material sequenced was blood. The origin of the receptors is a woman aged 30 to 39 with Graves' hyperthyroidism that later progressed to Graves' ophthalmopathy.

This clonotype was recorded many times. The V gene is TRBV28, the J gene TRBJ1-2; 7 bases line up with TRBD1. The CDR3 sequence is 13 residues long. Germline V CDR1 and CDR2: MDHEN, SYDVKM. V dropped 5 bases and J dropped 2; count of bases not matched to a gene: 2. The CDR3 DNA is TGTGCCAGCAGTCTGGGACAGAACTATGGCTACACCTTC. It is translated as CASSLGQNYGYTF.

Many counts were recorded for this clonotype. The chain recombines TRBV19 with TRBJ1-5, with 8 positions matching TRBD1. The V gene end was trimmed by 6 bases and the J gene end by 5 bases; junction bases not matched to a gene: 6. Germline V lookup: CDR1 LNHDA, CDR2 SQIVND (reference sequence). CDR3 size: 14 residues. The CDR3 loop reads CASSKQGDDQPQHF. The CDR3 DNA reads as TGTGCCAGTAGCAAACAGGGGGACGATCAGCCCCAGCATTTT. The full variable domain, in which reference TRBV19 and TRBJ1-5 provide the parts outside the CDR3, is DGGITQSPKYLFRKEGQNVTLSCEQNLNHDAMYWYRQDPGQGLRLIYYSQIVNDFQKGDIAEGYSVSREKKESFPLTVTSAQKNPTAFYLCASSKQGDDQPQHFGDGTRLSIL.

This clonotype has just a few counts. The chain has TRBV7-6 and TRBJ1-4; the D is unclear. Germline V lookup: CDR1 SGHVS, CDR2 FNYEAQ. This CDR3 spans 15 amino acids. V was cut by 1 base and J by 7 bases, with 13 bases left in between. CDR3 sequence: CASSLESGLGEKLFF. CDR3 coding DNA: TGTGCCAGCAGCTTAGAGTCCGGCCTAGGTGAAAAACTGTTTTTT.

This clonotype was counted at least ten times. The chain recombines TRBV2 with TRBJ2-7, with 12 bases lining up with TRBD2. V dropped 7 bases and J dropped 5; count of bases not matched to a gene: 12. There are 16 residues in the CDR3. Germline V gene sequence: CDR1 SNHLY, CDR2 FYNNEI. The CDR3 spells CASKGLAGGKNHEQYF. The CDR3 region has the DNA TGTGCCAGCAAGGGTCTAGCGGGAGGGAAAAACCACGAGCAGTACTTC.

The sample holds many counts of this clonotype. The chain combines TRBV18 with TRBJ1-2; D uncertain. Germline V gene lookup returns CDR1 KGHSH and CDR2 LQKENI. The V end was cut by 0 bases, the J end by 8 bases, with 13 bases between. The CDR3 runs 14 residues. The CDR3 reads CASSPPGNTRGYTF. CDR3 sequence (DNA): TGTGCCAGCTCACCACCGGGGAACACCAGAGGCTACACCTTC.

This clonotype was counted at least ten times. The chain carries TRBV27 and TRBJ2-3; 11 bases align to TRBD2. Germline lookup yields CDR1 MNHEY and CDR2 SMNVEV (reference sequence). The CDR3 is made up of 16 amino acids. V shed 4 bases and J 0 bases; nucleotides not matched to a gene: 3. The CDR3 region is CASSSGTSGSTDTQYF. The DNA of the CDR3 is TGTGCCAGCAGTTCCGGGACTAGCGGCAGCACAGATACGCAGTATTTT.

This clonotype has at least ten counts. The chain couples TRBV5-1 to TRBJ2-5; 8 nucleotides match TRBD1. This CDR3 has 16 residues. In germline, CDR1 is SGHRS, CDR2 YFSETQ. V trimming: 4 bases; J trimming: 2 bases; junction bases outside the gene matches: 10. CDR3 coding DNA: TGCGCCAGCAGCCCCGGACAGGGTTGGGGGCAAGAGACCCAGTACTTC. Protein sequence: CASSPGQGWGQETQYF.

The chain combines TRBV7-9 with TRBJ2-1; 9 bases agree with TRBD2. J lost 3 bases, V lost 3 bases, and 9 bases had no gene match. The CDR3 covers 17 residues. Germline CDR1 is SEHNR and CDR2 is FQNEAQ (reference sequence). DNA for the CDR3: TGTGCCAGCAGCTTCGTTAGCGGGAGTGATGACTACAATGAGCAGTTCTTC. It yields the protein CASSFVSGSDDYNEQFF.

The chain combines TRBV24-1 with TRBJ2-1; 12 bases match TRBD2. Germline CDR1 reads KGHDR; CDR2 reads SFDVKD. V dropped 5 bases and J dropped 9; count of bases not matched to a gene: 7. The CDR3 extends over 15 amino acids. The CDR3 loop reads CATSVPGLAGSEQFF. CDR3 bases: TGTGCCACCAGTGTCCCGGGACTAGCGGGCTCTGAGCAGTTCTTC.